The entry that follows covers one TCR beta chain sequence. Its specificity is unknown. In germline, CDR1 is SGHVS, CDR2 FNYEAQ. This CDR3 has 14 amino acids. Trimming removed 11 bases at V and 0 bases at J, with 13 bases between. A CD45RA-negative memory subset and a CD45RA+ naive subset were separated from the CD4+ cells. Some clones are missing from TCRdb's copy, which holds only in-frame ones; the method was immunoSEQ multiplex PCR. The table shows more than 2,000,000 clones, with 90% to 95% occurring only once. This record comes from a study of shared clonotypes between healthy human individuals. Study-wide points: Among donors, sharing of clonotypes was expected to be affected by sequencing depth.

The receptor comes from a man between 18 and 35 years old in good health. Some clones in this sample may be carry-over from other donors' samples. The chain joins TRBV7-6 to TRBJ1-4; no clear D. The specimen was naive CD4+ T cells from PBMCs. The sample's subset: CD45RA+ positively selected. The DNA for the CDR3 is TGTGCCGGAGGAGGCACGACAACTAATGAAAAACTGTTTTTT. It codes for CAGGGTTTNEKLFF.